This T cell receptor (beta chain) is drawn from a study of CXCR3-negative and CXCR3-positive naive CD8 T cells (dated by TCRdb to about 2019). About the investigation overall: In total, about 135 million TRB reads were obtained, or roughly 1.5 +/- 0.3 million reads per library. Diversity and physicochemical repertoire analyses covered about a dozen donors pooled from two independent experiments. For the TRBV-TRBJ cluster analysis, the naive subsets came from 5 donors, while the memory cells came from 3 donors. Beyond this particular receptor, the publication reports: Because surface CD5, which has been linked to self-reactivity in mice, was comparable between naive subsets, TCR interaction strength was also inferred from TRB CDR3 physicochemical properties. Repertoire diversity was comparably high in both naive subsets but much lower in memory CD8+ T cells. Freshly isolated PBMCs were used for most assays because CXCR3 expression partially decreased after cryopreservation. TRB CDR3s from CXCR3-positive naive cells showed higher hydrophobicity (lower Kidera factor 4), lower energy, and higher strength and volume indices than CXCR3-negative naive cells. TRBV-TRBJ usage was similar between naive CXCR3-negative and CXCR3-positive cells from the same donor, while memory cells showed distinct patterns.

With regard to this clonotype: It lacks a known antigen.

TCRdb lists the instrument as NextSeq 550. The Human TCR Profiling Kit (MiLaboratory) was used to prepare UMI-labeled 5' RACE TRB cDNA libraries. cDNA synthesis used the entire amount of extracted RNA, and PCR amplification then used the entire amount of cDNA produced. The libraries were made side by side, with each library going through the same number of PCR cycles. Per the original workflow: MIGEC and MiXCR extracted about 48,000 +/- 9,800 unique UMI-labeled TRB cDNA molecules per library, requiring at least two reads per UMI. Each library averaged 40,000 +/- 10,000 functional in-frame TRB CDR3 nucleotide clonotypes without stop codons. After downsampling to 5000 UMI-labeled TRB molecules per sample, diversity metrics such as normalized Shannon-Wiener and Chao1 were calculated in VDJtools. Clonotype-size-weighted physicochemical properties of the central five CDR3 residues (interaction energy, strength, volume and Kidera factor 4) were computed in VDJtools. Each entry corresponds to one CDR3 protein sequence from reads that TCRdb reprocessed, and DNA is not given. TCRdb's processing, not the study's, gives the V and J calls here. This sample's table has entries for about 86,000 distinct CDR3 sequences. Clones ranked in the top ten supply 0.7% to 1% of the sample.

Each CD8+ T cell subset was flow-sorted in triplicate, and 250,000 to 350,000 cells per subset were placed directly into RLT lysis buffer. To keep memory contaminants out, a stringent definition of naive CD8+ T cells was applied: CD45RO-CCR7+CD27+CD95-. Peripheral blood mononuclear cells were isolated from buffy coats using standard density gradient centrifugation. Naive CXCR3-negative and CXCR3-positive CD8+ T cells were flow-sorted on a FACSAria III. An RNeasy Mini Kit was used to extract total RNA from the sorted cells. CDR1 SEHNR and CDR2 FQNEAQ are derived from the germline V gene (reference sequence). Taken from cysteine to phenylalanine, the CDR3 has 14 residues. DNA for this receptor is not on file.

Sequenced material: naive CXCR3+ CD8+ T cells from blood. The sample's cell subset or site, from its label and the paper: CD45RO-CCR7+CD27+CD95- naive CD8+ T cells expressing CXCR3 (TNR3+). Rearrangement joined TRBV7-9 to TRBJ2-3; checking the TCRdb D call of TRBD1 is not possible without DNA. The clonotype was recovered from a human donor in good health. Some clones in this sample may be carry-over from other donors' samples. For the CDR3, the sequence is CASSPGTATDTQYF.